This is a list of T cell receptor beta chains from one sample in a study of shared clonotypes between healthy human individuals. The method was immunoSEQ multiplex PCR; TCRdb's version includes in-frame clones alone and lacks a portion of them. The data contain approximately 500,000 clones, 79% of them seen just once; the ten biggest clones take up approximately 12%. The sequencing input was PBMCs. All receptors come from a woman in her forties in good health. Some clones in this sample may be carry-over from other donors' samples. Both conserved end residues are part of each CDR3. Fields, in order: clone size, V gene, CDR3 protein. Clone size is given for some rows only: seen once, a few or many times, or a class if the clone is expanded.

clone size: .; V gene: TRBV27; CDR3 protein: CASSGGYRAPSSYNEQFF
clone size: .; V gene: TRBV28; CDR3 protein: CASSLPQGWEKLFF
clone size: .; V gene: TRBV15; CDR3 protein: CATSRSGEGAEKLFF
clone size: .; V gene: TRBV4-2; CDR3 protein: CASSQDRISGSTGEQYF
clone size: .; V gene: TRBV27; CDR3 protein: CASSSGTSGIRDEQFF
clone size: .; V gene: TRBV5-6; CDR3 protein: CASSTLHGELFF
clone size: .; V gene: TRBV7-7; CDR3 protein: CASSPTTSGRYWNTGELFF
clone size: few; V gene: TRBV5-1; CDR3 protein: CASSLGLDTEAFF
clone size: once; V gene: TRBV6-1; CDR3 protein: CASSDQPDSYEQYF
clone size: .; V gene: TRBV28; CDR3 protein: CASSKAGGVYNEQFF
clone size: .; V gene: TRBV10-2; CDR3 protein: CASSLGTGAGETQYF
clone size: once; V gene: TRBV28; CDR3 protein: CASSTPGAGDEQYF